This T cell receptor beta chain derives from a study of T cells in Graves' hyperthyroidism and ophthalmopathy. Unmatched junction bases numbered 4, after V lost 7 bases and J lost 4 bases. The germline V gene encodes CDR1 MNHNS and CDR2 SASEGT. The CDR3 sequence is 14 residues long. There were TCR beta CDR3 regions amplified from RNA transcripts. With the HTBI primer set, the TCR CDR3 went through a first round of RT-PCR. One entry per CDR3 protein results from TCRdb running MiXCR on the multiplex PCR reads. Of fewer than 750,000 distinct CDR3 sequences in the sample, 13% to 15% were seen once. The sample holds a few counts of this clonotype. Using around 10 ml of fresh peripheral blood, PBMCs were prepared.

Sequenced: blood. The V call is TRBV6-1, the J call TRBJ2-1; 10 bases align to TRBD2. The TCR originated in a woman aged 45-60 years with Graves' ophthalmopathy. The CDR3 region is CASTTSGVYNEQFF. CDR3 nucleotides: TGTGCCAGCACCACTAGCGGGGTGTACAATGAGCAGTTCTTC.